These T cell receptor beta chains were read from a single sample in a study of beta chain features in type 1 diabetes. Profiling relied on immunoSEQ multiplex PCR, and the TCRdb table lists in-frame clones only, not all of them. The sample holds under 350,000 clones, under 8.5% seen once. Sequenced: central memory CD4+ T cells from blood. These receptors all stem from a woman under 30 in good health. Each CDR3 is given with its conserved first and last residue. A D gene is named only where the DNA matches it firmly. The size of a clone is reported for some rows only, either as once, few or many, or as a class for expanded clones.

V	size	J	D	DNA	CDR3
TRBV7-9	.	TRBJ2-1	TRBD2	TGTGCCAGCAGCTTAGTGGCGGGAGGGCAAGAGCAGTTCTTC	CASSLVAGGQEQFF
TRBV10-2	few	TRBJ1-2	.	TGCGCCAGCAGGGAGGGGCAGGGGCCGTTTGGCTACACCTTC	CASREGQGPFGYTF
TRBV7-3	.	TRBJ1-1	.	TGTGCCAGCAGCTTAATCGGAGGGGTGAACACTGAAGCTTTCTTT	CASSLIGGVNTEAFF
TRBV7-3	.	TRBJ2-1	TRBD2	TGTGCCAGCAGTACGGGACTAGCTGATGAGCAGTTCTTC	CASSTGLADEQFF
TRBV5-4	few	TRBJ1-5	.	TGTGCCAGCAGCTTGGCGGGGACCGTCAATCAGCCCCAGCATTTT	CASSLAGTVNQPQHF
TRBV9	few	TRBJ1-1	.	TGTGCCAGCAGCGGAGGATTCGGTCGGCCGAACACTGAAGCTTTCTTT	CASSGGFGRPNTEAFF
TRBV27	few	TRBJ1-4	.	TGTGCCAGCAGCTTACTAAGGGGTGCAACTAATGAAAAACTGTTTTTT	CASSLLRGATNEKLFF
TRBV7-9	few	TRBJ1-2	.	TGTGCCAGCAGGAGACAATCTGGAGGCTACACCTTC	CASRRQSGGYTF
TRBV4-1	many	TRBJ2-1	.	TGCGCCAGCAGCCAGCTTGACAGGATCAATGAGCAGTTCTTC	CASSQLDRINEQFF
TRBV7-3	few	TRBJ2-1	TRBD1	TGTGCCAGCAGCTTGAGCAGGGACAGGATTGATGAGCAGTTCTTC	CASSLSRDRIDEQFF
TRBV29-1	.	TRBJ2-5	.	TGCAGCGGGGGTGGAGCGCCTGGGGAGACCCAGTACTTC	CSGGGAPGETQYF
TRBV29-1	many	TRBJ1-4	.	TGCAGCGCCAGCTACAATGAAAAACTGTTTTTT	CSASYNEKLFF
TRBV7-2	few	TRBJ1-5	.	TGTGCCAGCAGCTTAGCGCGCTCAGAGAATCAGCCCCAGCATTTT	CASSLARSENQPQHF
TRBV10-3	.	TRBJ1-1	TRBD1	TGTGCCATCAGCGAACGGACAGGGTGGGGCACTGAAGCTTTCTTT	CAISERTGWGTEAFF
TRBV11-2	.	TRBJ1-2	.	TGTGCCAGCAGCTTAGAAAAAGCTCGCGTAGGCTACACCTTC	CASSLEKARVGYTF
TRBV29-1	many	TRBJ2-5	.	TGCAGCGCGGTGGCAAGAGAGACCCAGTACTTC	CSAVARETQYF
TRBV4-1	.	TRBJ1-6	.	TGCGCCAGCAGCCGACGGGAAGATTCACCCCTCCACTTT	CASSRREDSPLHF
TRBV5-1	many	TRBJ2-1	.	TGCGCCAGCAGCTTGCAAAGCGCTTCCTACAATGAGCAGTTCTTC	CASSLQSASYNEQFF
TRBV5-1	.	TRBJ1-2	TRBD1	TGCGCCAGCAGCCAGCTGGGACAGGGTTATGGCTACACCTTC	CASSQLGQGYGYTF
TRBV5-6	few	TRBJ2-2	.	TGTGCCAGCACGGTCATGAACACCGGGGAGCTGTTTTTT	CASTVMNTGELFF
TRBV9	few	TRBJ2-1	.	TGTGCCAGCAGCGTAGTGAGCGGCAATGAGCAGTTCTTC	CASSVVSGNEQFF
TRBV10-3	.	TRBJ1-2	.	TGTGCCAGCAGCAGGGACGGACGGCTATATGGCTACACCTTC	CASSRDGRLYGYTF
TRBV7-2	few	TRBJ2-7	TRBD1	TGTGCCAGCAGCTTGACAGGGACCAATCTCGAGCAGTACTTC	CASSLTGTNLEQYF
TRBV10-3	few	TRBJ2-7	TRBD1	TGTGCCATCAAGGGACAGTCTGTCGAGCAGTACTTC	CAIKGQSVEQYF
TRBV25-1	few	TRBJ1-1	.	TGTGCCAGCAGACCGCCAGGAGGAATGGCTTTCTTT	CASRPPGGMAFF
TRBV13	.	TRBJ2-3	TRBD2	TGTGCCAGCAGCTTAGGCCGGGGACTAGCGGACACAGATACGCAGTATTTT	CASSLGRGLADTDTQYF
TRBV7-9	.	TRBJ1-1	.	TGTGCCAGCAGCTTAGCTGTGGGCACTGAAGCTTTCTTT	CASSLAVGTEAFF
TRBV5-4	few	TRBJ2-7	.	TGTGCCAGCAGCACCGCGGCAGACTACGAGCAGTACTTC	CASSTAADYEQYF
TRBV6-6	few	TRBJ1-1	.	TGTGCCAGCAGTTACGGACGGGGAGAAACTGAAGCTTTCTTT	CASSYGRGETEAFF
TRBV14	few	TRBJ1-2	TRBD1	TGTGCCAGCAGCCTCCTGACAGGGGAGGCGAACTATGGCTACACCTTC	CASSLLTGEANYGYTF
TRBV19	few	TRBJ2-6	.	TGTGCCTCCAACTCGGGGACTTGGGTAGGGAGTGGGGCCAACGTCCTGACTTTC	CASNSGTWVGSGANVLTF
TRBV7-2	few	TRBJ1-5	TRBD1	TGTGCCAGCAGCTTAGAGGCGACAGGGGTGCCCCAGCATTTT	CASSLEATGVPQHF
TRBV14	many	TRBJ1-1	.	TGTGCCAGCAGCCAAGGGGAAAGCTGGAGACAGAACACTGAAGCTTTCTTT	CASSQGESWRQNTEAFF
TRBV7-2	.	TRBJ1-1	.	TGTGCCAGCAGCTCCATTGGTAACACTGAAGCTTTCTTT	CASSSIGNTEAFF
TRBV7-2	.	TRBJ2-7	TRBD1	TGTGCCAGCAGGTCTCCCGGGACAGCTAAATACGAGCAGTACTTC	CASRSPGTAKYEQYF
TRBV2	few	TRBJ1-4	.	TGTGCCAGCAGCGAAACACAGGCCGCAACTAATGAAAAACTGTTTTTT	CASSETQAATNEKLFF
TRBV7-7	.	TRBJ1-3	.	TGTGCTAGCAGCCGTGGAGGCTCTGGAAACACCATATATTTT	CASSRGGSGNTIYF
TRBV7-2	many	TRBJ2-2	TRBD1	TGTGCCAGCAGCTTAGATTGGGACAGGGACCCGTTTTTT	CASSLDWDRDPFF
TRBV28	.	TRBJ2-6	.	TGTGCCAGCAGTCCCCCCGTGACTGGGGCCAACGTCCTGACTTTC	CASSPPVTGANVLTF
TRBV28	few	TRBJ1-5	TRBD1	TGTGCCAGCAGTTGGACAGGGTTTTGGCAGCCCCAGCATTTT	CASSWTGFWQPQHF
TRBV19	.	TRBJ1-4	.	TGTGCCAGTCAAACCCAGGGCCGTACTGAAAAACTGTTTTTT	CASQTQGRTEKLFF
TRBV14	.	TRBJ1-6	.	TGTGCCAGCAGCCAATCCCGGGACTTGACCGGCTCCTATAATTCACCCCTCCACTTT	CASSQSRDLTGSYNSPLHF
TRBV7-2	.	TRBJ2-3	TRBD2	TGCGCCAGCAGCCAAAACCAACTAGCGGGGAGCACAGATACGCAGTATTTT	CASSQNQLAGSTDTQYF
TRBV14	.	TRBJ2-1	.	TGTGCCAGCAGCCCACACACGAACAATGAGCAGTTCTTC	CASSPHTNNEQFF
TRBV2	.	TRBJ2-7	TRBD1	TGTGCCAGCACCGGGACAGGTGTTGACGAGCAGTACTTC	CASTGTGVDEQYF
TRBV7-8	.	TRBJ2-7	.	TGTGCCAGCAGCCTGGGTCCGGGGGAGCAGTACTTC	CASSLGPGEQYF
TRBV6-6	few	TRBJ1-1	.	TGTGCCAGCAGTTTCGACAGAGGAGAAGCTTTCTTT	CASSFDRGEAFF
TRBV14	many	TRBJ2-3	.	TGTGCCAGCAGCCAAGACTGGCAGGGGAGCACAGATACGCAGTATTTT	CASSQDWQGSTDTQYF
TRBV18	.	TRBJ2-6	TRBD2	TGTGCCAGCTCACCGGGACTAGCGGGTGAATCTGGGGCCAACGTCCTGACTTTC	CASSPGLAGESGANVLTF
TRBV28	few	TRBJ1-2	.	TGTGCCAGCAGTTTGCAGGGGAAGGGCTACACCTTC	CASSLQGKGYTF
TRBV10-3	.	TRBJ2-1	TRBD2	TGTGCCATCAGTGGTGAAGCGGGAGTCTACAATGAGCAGTTCTTC	CAISGEAGVYNEQFF
TRBV28	few	TRBJ1-2	.	TGTGCCAGCAGTTTACTTGGATCTTATGGCTACACCTTC	CASSLLGSYGYTF
TRBV4-3	few	TRBJ1-4	.	TGCGCCAGCAGCCAGGGGCCCCAGGGTTTCGAAAAACTGTTTTTT	CASSQGPQGFEKLFF
TRBV11-1	few	TRBJ2-2	TRBD1	TGTGCCAGCAGCGGAAGGACAGGGGTGGTCGGGGAGCTGTTTTTT	CASSGRTGVVGELFF
TRBV5-4	few	TRBJ1-4	.	TGTGCCAGCAGCCGGTTGGACGGATCTTCGGAAAAACTGTTTTTT	CASSRLDGSSEKLFF
TRBV2	many	TRBJ1-6	.	TGTGCCAGCAGCGTAGAGACAGCACTATCCCTCCACTTT	CASSVETALSLHF